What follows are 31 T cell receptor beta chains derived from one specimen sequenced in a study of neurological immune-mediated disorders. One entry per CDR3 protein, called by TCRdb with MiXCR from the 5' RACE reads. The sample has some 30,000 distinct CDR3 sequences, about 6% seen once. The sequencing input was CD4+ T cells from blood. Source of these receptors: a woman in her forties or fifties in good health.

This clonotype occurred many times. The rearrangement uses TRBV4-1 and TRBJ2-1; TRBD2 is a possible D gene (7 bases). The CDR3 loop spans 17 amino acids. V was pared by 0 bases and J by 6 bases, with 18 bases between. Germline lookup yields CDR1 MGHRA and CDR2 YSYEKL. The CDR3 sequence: CASSQDRGAGQFNEQFF. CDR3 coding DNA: TGCGCCAGCAGCCAAGATCGGGGGGCAGGGCAGTTCAATGAGCAGTTCTTC.

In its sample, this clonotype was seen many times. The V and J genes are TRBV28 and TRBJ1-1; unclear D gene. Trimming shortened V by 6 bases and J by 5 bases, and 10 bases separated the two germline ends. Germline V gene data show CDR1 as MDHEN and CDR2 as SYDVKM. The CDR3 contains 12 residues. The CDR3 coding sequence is TGTGCCAGCAGCTCCGGGTGGACTGAAGCTTTCTTT. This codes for CASSSGWTEAFF.

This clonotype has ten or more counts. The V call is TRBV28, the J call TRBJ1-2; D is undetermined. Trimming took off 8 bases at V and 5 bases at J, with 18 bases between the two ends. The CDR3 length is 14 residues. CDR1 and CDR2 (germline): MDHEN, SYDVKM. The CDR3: CASYSGSARYGYTF. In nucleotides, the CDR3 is TGTGCCAGCTATTCCGGGTCTGCAAGATATGGCTACACCTTC.

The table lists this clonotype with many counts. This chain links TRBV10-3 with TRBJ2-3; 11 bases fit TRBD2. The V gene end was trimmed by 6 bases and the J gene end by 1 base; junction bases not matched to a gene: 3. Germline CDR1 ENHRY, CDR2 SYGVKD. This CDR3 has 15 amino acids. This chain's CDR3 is CAIRGTSGRTDTQYF. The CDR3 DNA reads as TGTGCCATCAGGGGGACTAGCGGACGCACAGATACGCAGTATTTT.

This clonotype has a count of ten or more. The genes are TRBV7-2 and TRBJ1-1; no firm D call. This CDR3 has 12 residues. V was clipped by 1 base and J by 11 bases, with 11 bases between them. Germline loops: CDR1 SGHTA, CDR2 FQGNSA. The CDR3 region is CASSLDLYSAFF. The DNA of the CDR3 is TGTGCCAGCAGCTTAGACCTGTATTCGGCTTTCTTT.

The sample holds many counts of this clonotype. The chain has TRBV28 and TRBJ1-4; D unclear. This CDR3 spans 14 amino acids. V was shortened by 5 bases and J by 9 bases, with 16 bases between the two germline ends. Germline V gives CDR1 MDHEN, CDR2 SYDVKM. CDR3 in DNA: TGTGCCAGCAGTGACTCAGCGGGAGGGAAAAAACTGTTTTTT. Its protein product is CASSDSAGGKKLFF.

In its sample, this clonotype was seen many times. CDR3 coding DNA: TGTGCCAGCAGCTTCCAGGGGCTGAACACCATATATTTT. It codes for CASSFQGLNTIYF. The chain uses TRBV5-8 and TRBJ1-3, with D possibly matching TRBD1 (6 bases). Germline loops: CDR1 SGHTS, CDR2 YDEGEE. This CDR3 is 13 amino acids long. V lost 2 bases and J lost 7, with 10 bases in between.

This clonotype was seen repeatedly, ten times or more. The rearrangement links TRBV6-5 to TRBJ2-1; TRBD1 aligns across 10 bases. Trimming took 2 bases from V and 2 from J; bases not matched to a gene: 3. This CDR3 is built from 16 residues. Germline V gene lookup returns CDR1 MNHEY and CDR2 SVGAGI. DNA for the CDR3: TGTGCCAGCAGTTACGGGACAGGGGTCCCCTACAATGAGCAGTTCTTC. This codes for CASSYGTGVPYNEQFF.

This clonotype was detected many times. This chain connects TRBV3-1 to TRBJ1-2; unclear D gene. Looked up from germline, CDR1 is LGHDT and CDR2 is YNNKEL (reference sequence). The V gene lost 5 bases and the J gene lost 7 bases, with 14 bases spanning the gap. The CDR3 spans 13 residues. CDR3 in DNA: TGTGCCAGCAGCTTCAAGGGATCTCGTGGCTACACCTTC. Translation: CASSFKGSRGYTF.

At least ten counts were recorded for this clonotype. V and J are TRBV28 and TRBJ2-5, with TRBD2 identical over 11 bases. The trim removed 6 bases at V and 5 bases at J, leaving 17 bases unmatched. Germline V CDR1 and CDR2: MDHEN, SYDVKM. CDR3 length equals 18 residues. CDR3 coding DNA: TGTGCCAGCAGCGGACTTTCAAAGGGACTAGCGGCTGGTGAGACCCAGTACTTC. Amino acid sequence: CASSGLSKGLAAGETQYF.

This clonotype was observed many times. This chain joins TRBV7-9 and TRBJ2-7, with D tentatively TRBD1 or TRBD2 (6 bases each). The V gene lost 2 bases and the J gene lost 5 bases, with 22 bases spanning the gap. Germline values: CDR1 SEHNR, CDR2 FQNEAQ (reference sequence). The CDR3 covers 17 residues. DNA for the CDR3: TGTGCCAGCAGCTTATACTCTGGGGGGCAGGGATTACACGAGCAGTACTTC. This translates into CASSLYSGGQGLHEQYF.

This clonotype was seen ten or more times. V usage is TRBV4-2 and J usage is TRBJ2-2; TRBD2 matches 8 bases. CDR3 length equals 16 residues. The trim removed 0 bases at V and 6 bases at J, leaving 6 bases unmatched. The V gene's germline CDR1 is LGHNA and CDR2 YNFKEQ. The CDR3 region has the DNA TGTGCCAGCAGCCAAGATGGGCGGGGGGCCCCCGGGGAGCTGTTTTTT. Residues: CASSQDGRGAPGELFF.

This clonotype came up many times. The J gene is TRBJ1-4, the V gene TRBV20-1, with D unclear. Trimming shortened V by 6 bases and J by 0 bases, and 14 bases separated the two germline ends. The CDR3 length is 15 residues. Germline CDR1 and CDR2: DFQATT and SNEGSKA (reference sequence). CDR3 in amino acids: CSARMGSATNEKLFF. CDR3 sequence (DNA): TGCAGTGCCCGGATGGGGTCCGCAACTAATGAAAAACTGTTTTTT.

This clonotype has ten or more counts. CDR3 sequence reads: CASNGGSTSYEQYF. The CDR3, as DNA: TGTGCCAGCAATGGCGGGAGTACCTCCTACGAGCAGTACTTC. The rearrangement joins TRBV6-1 to TRBJ2-7, with 7 bases that match TRBD2. With 7 bases clipped from V and 0 bases from J, the junction kept 6 bases outside the gene matches. Germline V gene lookup returns CDR1 MNHNS and CDR2 SASEGT. The CDR3 runs 14 residues.

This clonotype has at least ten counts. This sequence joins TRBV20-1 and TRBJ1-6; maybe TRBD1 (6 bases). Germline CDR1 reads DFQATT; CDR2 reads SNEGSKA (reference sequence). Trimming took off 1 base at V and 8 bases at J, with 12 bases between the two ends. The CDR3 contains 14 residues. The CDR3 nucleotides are TGCAGTGCTAGAGCTGGGGGCGCGGATTCACCCCTCCACTTT. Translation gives CSARAGGADSPLHF.

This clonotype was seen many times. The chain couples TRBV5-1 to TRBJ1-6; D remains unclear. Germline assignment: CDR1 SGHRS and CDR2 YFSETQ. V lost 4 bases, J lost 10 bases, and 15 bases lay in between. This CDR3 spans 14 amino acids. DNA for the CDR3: TGCGCCAGCAGCATTGGTGTTGATACGTCACCCCTCCACTTT. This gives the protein CASSIGVDTSPLHF.

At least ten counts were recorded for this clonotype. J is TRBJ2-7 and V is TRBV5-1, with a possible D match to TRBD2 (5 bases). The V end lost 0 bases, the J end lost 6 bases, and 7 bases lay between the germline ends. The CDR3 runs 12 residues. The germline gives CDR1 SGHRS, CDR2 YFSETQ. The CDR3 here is CASSLGGIEQYF. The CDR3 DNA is TGCGCCAGCAGCTTGGGAGGGATCGAGCAGTACTTC. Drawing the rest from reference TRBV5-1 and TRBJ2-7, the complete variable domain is KAGVTQTPRYLIKTRGQQVTLSCSPISGHRSVSWYQQTPGQGLQFLFEYFSETQRNKGNFPGRFSGRQFSNSRSEMNVSTLELGDSALYLCASSLGGIEQYFGPGTRLTVT.

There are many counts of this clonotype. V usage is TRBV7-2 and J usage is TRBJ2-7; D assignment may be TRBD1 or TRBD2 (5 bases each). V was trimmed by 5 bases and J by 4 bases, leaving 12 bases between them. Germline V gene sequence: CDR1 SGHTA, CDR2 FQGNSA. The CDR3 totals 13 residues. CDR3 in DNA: TGTGCCAGCAGCCATGGGACGCATTACGAGCAGTACTTC. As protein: CASSHGTHYEQYF.

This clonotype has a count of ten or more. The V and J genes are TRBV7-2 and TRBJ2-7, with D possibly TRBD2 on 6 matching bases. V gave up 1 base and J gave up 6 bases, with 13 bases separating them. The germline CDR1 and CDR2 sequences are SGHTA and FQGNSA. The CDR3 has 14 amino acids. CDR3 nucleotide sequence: TGTGCCAGCAGCTTAGGGCCGGGGGACGGCGAGCAGTACTTC. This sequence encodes CASSLGPGDGEQYF.

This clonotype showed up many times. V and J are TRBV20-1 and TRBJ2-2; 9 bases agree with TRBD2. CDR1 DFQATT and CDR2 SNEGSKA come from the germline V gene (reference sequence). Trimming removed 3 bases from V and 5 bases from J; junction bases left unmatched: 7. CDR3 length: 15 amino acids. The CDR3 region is CSARGVLAGTGELFF. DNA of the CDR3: TGCAGTGCTAGGGGGGTCCTAGCGGGGACCGGGGAGCTGTTTTTT.

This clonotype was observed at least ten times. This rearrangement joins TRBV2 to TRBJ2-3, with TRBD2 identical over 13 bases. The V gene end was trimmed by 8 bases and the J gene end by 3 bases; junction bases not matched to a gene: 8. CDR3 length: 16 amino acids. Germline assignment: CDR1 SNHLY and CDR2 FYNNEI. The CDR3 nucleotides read TGTGCCAGCCGAGGAGGGGGACTAGCGGGGACAGATACGCAGTATTTT. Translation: CASRGGGLAGTDTQYF.

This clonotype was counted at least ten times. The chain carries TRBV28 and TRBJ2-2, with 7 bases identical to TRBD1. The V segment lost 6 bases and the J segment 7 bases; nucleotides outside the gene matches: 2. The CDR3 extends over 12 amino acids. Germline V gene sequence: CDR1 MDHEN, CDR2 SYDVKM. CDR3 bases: TGTGCCAGCAGACAGGGGAACGGGGAGCTGTTTTTT. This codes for CASRQGNGELFF.

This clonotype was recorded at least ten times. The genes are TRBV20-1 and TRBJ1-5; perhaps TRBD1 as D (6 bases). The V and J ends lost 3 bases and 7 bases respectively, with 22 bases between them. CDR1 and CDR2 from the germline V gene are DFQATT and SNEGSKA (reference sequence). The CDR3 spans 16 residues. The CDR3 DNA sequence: TGCAGTGCTAGCCCAGTCCGGGACGCCGGGGGCCAGCCCCAGCATTTT. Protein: CSASPVRDAGGQPQHF.

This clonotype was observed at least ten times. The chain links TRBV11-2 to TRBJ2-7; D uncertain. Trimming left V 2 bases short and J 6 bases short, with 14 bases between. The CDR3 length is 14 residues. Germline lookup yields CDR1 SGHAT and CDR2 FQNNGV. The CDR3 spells CASSLRTDPSEQYF. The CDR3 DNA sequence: TGTGCCAGCAGCTTAAGGACCGACCCTAGCGAGCAGTACTTC.

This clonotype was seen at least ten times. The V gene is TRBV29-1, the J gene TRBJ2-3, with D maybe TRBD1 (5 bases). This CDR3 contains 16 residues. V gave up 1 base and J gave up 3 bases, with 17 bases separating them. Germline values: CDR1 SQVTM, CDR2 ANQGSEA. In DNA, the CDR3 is TGCAGCGTTGAAGCGCCTTTAGGGGAAAGGACAGATACGCAGTATTTT. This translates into CSVEAPLGERTDTQYF.

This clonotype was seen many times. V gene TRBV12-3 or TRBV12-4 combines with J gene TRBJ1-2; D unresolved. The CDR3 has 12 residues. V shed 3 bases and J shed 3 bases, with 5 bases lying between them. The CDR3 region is CASSLSHYGYTF. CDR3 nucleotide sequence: TGTGCCAGCAGTTTGAGTCACTATGGCTACACCTTC.

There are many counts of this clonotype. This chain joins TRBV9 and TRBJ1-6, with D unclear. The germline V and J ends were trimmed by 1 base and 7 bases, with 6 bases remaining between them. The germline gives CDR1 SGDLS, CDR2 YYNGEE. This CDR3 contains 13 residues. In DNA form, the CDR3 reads TGTGCCAGCAGCGTATATGAGAATTCACCCCTCCACTTT. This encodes CASSVYENSPLHF.

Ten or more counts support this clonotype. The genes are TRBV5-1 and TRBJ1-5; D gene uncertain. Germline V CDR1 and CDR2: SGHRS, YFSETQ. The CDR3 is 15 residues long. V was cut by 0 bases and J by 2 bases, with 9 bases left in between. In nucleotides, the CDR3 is TGCGCCAGCAGCTTGGAGGGCATTGGCAATCAGCCCCAGCATTTT. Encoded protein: CASSLEGIGNQPQHF.

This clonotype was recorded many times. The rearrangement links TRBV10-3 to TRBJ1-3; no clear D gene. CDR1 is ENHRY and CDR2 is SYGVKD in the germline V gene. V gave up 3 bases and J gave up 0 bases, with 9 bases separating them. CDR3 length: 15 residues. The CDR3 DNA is TGTGCCATCAGTGATGAGGGAAACTCTGGAAACACCATATATTTT. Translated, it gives CAISDEGNSGNTIYF.

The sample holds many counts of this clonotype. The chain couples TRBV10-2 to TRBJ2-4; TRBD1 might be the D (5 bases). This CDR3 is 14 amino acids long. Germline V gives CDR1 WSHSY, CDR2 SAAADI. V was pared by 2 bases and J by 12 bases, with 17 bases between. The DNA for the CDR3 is TGCGCCAGCAGTGAGAGGGGTCCCTACTTCGCTCAGTACTTC. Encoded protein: CASSERGPYFAQYF.

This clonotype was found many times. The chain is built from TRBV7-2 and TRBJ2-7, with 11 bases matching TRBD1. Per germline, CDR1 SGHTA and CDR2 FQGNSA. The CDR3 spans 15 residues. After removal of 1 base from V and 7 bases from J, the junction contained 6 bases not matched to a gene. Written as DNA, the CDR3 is TGTGCCAGCAGCTTAGTTGGACAGGGGGCGGGTGAGCAGTACTTC. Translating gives CASSLVGQGAGEQYF.